This entry concerns a single T cell receptor beta chain. The CDR3 extends over 13 amino acids. The V end lost 0 bases, the J end lost 4 bases, and 7 bases lay between the germline ends. CDR1 and CDR2 (germline): SGHDT, YYEEEE. These data belong to a study of cytomegalovirus exposure and HLA in healthy donors. Across the whole study: From HLA-typed donors, an early data release held about 85 million unique TCRs.

PCR amplification relied on 60 Vbeta primers (plus 13 Jbeta primers). The table came from immunoSEQ multiplex PCR; TCRdb's copy has only in-frame clones and leaves some out. The sample lists some 150,000 clones, roughly 9.6% occurring once. The sequenced material came from PBMCs. This chain joins TRBV5-6 and TRBJ1-2; possible D gene TRBD1, 5 bases. The sequence derives from a woman aged 40 to 50 in good health and CMV-seropositive. Written as DNA, the CDR3 is TGTGCCAGCAGCTTGGTGCAGGGCTATGGCTACACCTTC. Protein sequence: CASSLVQGYGYTF.